This T cell receptor (beta chain) was sequenced for a study of CD8 T cells in Susac syndrome (dated by TCRdb to about 2019). Looking at the study overall: The study used repertoire sequencing to test whether antigen drove CD8+ T cell activation and differentiation in Susac syndrome.

Results the study describes overall, beyond this receptor: The study acknowledged that relatively few individuals were included in the TCR sequencing and HLA analysis.

Peripheral blood CD8+ and CD4+ T cells from healthy donors, Susac syndrome patients and multiple sclerosis patients were profiled by high-throughput TCR beta sequencing. The multiple sclerosis controls were treatment-naive patients who had stable or active relapsing-remitting disease and met the revised McDonald criteria. Bulk CD8+ and CD4+ T cells were purified by magnetic negative isolation, while CD8+ TEMRA cells were enriched using FACS. Blood was drawn into EDTA tubes, processed within 24 hours, and PBMCs were isolated by density gradient centrifugation. PBMCs destined for TCR sequencing were cryopreserved in liquid nitrogen and later thawed in a 37 °C water bath. The sorted or isolated CD4+, CD8+ and CD8+ TEMRA cells reached a purity of at least 90%. About this clonotype: Its binding antigen is unknown. Base quality data are lacking; no much larger clone is found one base away.

RNA was extracted using the RNeasy kit, and roughly 0.5 to 1 microgram was reverse transcribed with random hexamers. TCR beta CDR3 regions were amplified with the immunoSEQ multiplex PCR assay covering 54 Vbeta and 13 Jbeta segments. Bias from PCR amplification was corrected by using a synthetic template baseline for primer optimization and for computational correction. From the authors' description of their analysis: Reads were annotated to V, D and J genes per IMGT and analyzed with immunoSEQ Analyzer, keeping only productive sequences. Clonality was calculated as one minus the Shannon entropy normalized by log2 of the number of productive unique sequences. For each patient and control, public and private clones were evaluated among the 100 most prevalent clones. Clones were defined as Susac-specific if absent from the healthy and MS cohorts, from 1052 published viral clones and from other ImmuneACCESS disease sequences. The public reads were reprocessed in TCRdb via fastp at Q25 and MiXCR, keeping in-frame beta chains. Merged by CDR3 protein, the rows form single entries marked with the most common genes and DNA. TCRdb assigned the V and J calls; the authors' analysis was not used. In this sample the table shows some 190,000 distinct CDR3 sequences, approximately 94% of which occur a single time. 0.093% of the sample comes from the top ten.

This sequence originates from a human donor with multiple sclerosis. The sequenced material came from CD4+ T cells from PBMCs.

CDR3 protein: CASRGLGANVLTF. The base sequence is TGTGCCAGCAGGGGGCTTGGGGCCAACGTCCTGACTTTC. The sequence is built from TRBV27 and TRBJ2-6; TRBD1 is a weak D gene call, 5 bases matching. V is cut by 6 bases and J by 3 bases, and the space between the germline ends is 6 bases. CDR3 length: 13 amino acids, cysteine to phenylalanine. The CDR3 DNA has 39 bases and is translated from base 1. The germline V gene (reference sequence) provides CDR1 MNHEY and CDR2 SMNVEV.